The next 13 T cell receptor beta chains were all read from a single sample in a study of early T cells in non-severe SARS-CoV-2 infection. TCRdb independently ran MiXCR on the 5' RACE reads; one entry per CDR3 protein. The sample carries some 96,000 distinct CDR3 sequences, 13% recorded once. The specimen sequenced was whole blood. Receptors were obtained from an adult who was a healthcare worker with PCR-confirmed SARS-CoV-2 infection or an uninfected control (not recorded which).

In its sample, this clonotype was seen many times. The V call is TRBV28, the J call TRBJ2-2, with TRBD2 as a possible D gene (5 bases). The CDR3 covers 14 residues. The V gene lost 6 bases and the J gene lost 2 bases, with 10 bases spanning the gap. Looked up from germline, CDR1 is MDHEN and CDR2 is SYDVKM. The CDR3 spells CASRPGLNTGELFF. The CDR3 DNA reads as TGTGCCAGCAGACCGGGATTAAACACCGGGGAGCTGTTTTTT.

The chain uses TRBV28 and TRBJ1-5; D is unresolved. This CDR3 region has 13 residues. V lost 6 bases, J lost 9 bases, and 15 bases lay in between. Per the germline V gene, CDR1 is MDHEN and CDR2 is SYDVKM. CDR3 DNA sequence: TGTGCCAGCAGCTCCGGCGGAGTCGGGCCCCAGCATTTT. It encodes CASSSGGVGPQHF.

J is TRBJ1-1 and V is TRBV7-3, with 7 bases identical to TRBD1. The germline V gene encodes CDR1 SGHTA and CDR2 FQGTGA. The CDR3 is 15 residues long. Trimming removed 6 bases from V and 0 bases from J; junction bases left unmatched: 7. CDR3 sequence reads: CASSPPTGLNTEAFF. The CDR3 DNA sequence: TGTGCCAGCAGTCCCCCGACAGGGTTGAACACTGAAGCTTTCTTT.

V and J are TRBV6-1 and TRBJ1-2; maybe TRBD1 (5 bases). Per germline, CDR1 MNHNS and CDR2 SASEGT. This CDR3 has 12 amino acids. V lost 10 bases to trimming and J lost 4 bases, with 13 bases between them. The CDR3 bases are TGTGCCACCCGACCTGACAGCTATGGCTACACCTTC. Encoded protein: CATRPDSYGYTF.

At least ten counts were recorded for this clonotype. J is TRBJ2-7 and V is TRBV28; TRBD1 is a possible D gene (6 bases). The ends were cut back, 2 bases at V and 4 bases at J, with 12 bases in the middle. This CDR3 spans 14 amino acids. The germline gives CDR1 MDHEN, CDR2 SYDVKM. CDR3 protein: CASSLTGIQYEQYF. Here the CDR3 DNA reads TGTGCCAGCAGTTTAACAGGGATCCAGTACGAGCAGTACTTC.

The sample holds many counts of this clonotype. CDR3 bases: TGCGCCAGCAGCTTACGGCGAGGTGCCACAGATACGCAGTATTTT. Encoded protein: CASSLRRGATDTQYF. The rearrangement uses TRBV5-1 and TRBJ2-3; no clear D gene. Germline V gives CDR1 SGHRS, CDR2 YFSETQ. Trimming shortened V by 2 bases and J by 2 bases, and 12 bases separated the two germline ends. CDR3 length: 15 residues.

This clonotype was found a few times. V usage is TRBV20-1 and J usage is TRBJ1-3; weak D call: TRBD1 (6 bases). Germline CDR1 is DFQATT and CDR2 is SNEGSKA (reference sequence). V was pared by 7 bases and J by 7 bases, with 17 bases between. This CDR3 contains 13 residues. CDR3 in DNA: TGCAGTGGCATGTCGGGGGCCGGGAACACCATATATTTT. Its translation: CSGMSGAGNTIYF.

In its sample, this clonotype was seen many times. The chain couples TRBV6-6 to TRBJ2-1; unclear D gene. CDR1 is MNHNY, CDR2 SVGAGI, per germline (reference sequence). Trimming left V 5 bases short and J 8 bases short, with 13 bases between. The CDR3 has 13 amino acids. CDR3 in DNA: TGTGCCAGCAGTCCTCTCCCGGGCCATGAGCAGTTCTTC. As protein: CASSPLPGHEQFF.

This clonotype was seen many times. The chain uses TRBV5-5 and TRBJ2-7; a possible D gene is TRBD1 (5 bases). Trimming took off 0 bases at V and 5 bases at J, with 21 bases between the two ends. This CDR3 contains 17 residues. Germline V CDR1 and CDR2: SGHKS, YYEKEE (reference sequence). The CDR3, as DNA: TGTGCCAGCAGCTTGGGCCAGGGTGCCCGTCGGCTGGACGAGCAGTACTTC. Protein: CASSLGQGARRLDEQYF.

At least ten counts were recorded for this clonotype. This chain joins TRBV27 and TRBJ2-7; D possibly corresponds to TRBD1 (5 bases). The CDR3 spans 17 residues. Germline V gene sequence: CDR1 MNHEY, CDR2 SMNVEV (reference sequence). The V gene lost 0 bases and the J gene lost 3 bases, with 18 bases spanning the gap. The CDR3 protein is CASSLSHRSGRFYEQYF. CDR3 sequence (DNA): TGTGCCAGCAGTTTATCGCACAGGTCCGGAAGATTCTACGAGCAGTACTTC.

The chain recombines TRBV7-8 with TRBJ2-7; D ambiguous. The CDR3 covers 17 residues. Germline CDR1 SGHVS, CDR2 FQNEAQ. V dropped 1 base and J dropped 6 bases, with 22 bases sitting between them. The CDR3 reads CASSLGRSSTPLPEQYF. As DNA, the CDR3 is TGTGCCAGCAGCTTAGGACGGAGTTCAACCCCCTTACCCGAGCAGTACTTC. The whole variable domain, filled in from reference TRBV7-8 and TRBJ2-7, reads GAGVSQSPRYKVAKRGQDVALRCDPISGHVSLFWYQQALGQGPEFLTYFQNEAQLDKSGLPSDRFFAERPEGSVSTLKIQRTQQEDSAVYLCASSLGRSSTPLPEQYFGPGTRLTVT.

J is TRBJ2-1 and V is TRBV6-1; unclear D gene. The CDR3 extends over 15 amino acids. Looked up from germline, CDR1 is MNHNS and CDR2 is SASEGT. Deletions cut 2 bases from V and 0 bases from J, with 8 bases between. CDR3 DNA: TGTGCCAGCAGTGAATCTTTGGACTCCTACAATGAGCAGTTCTTC. Translated: CASSESLDSYNEQFF.

This sequence joins TRBV6-2 or TRBV6-3 and TRBJ2-1; 15 bases are shared with TRBD2. The CDR3 is 17 residues long. V gave up 5 bases and J gave up 8 bases; unmatched junction bases: 10. Germline V gene sequence: CDR1 MNHEY, CDR2 SVGEGT. CDR3 region: CASSTPRTSGGAYEQFF. The CDR3 DNA is TGTGCCAGCAGTACCCCTCGGACTAGCGGGGGGGCCTATGAGCAGTTCTTC.